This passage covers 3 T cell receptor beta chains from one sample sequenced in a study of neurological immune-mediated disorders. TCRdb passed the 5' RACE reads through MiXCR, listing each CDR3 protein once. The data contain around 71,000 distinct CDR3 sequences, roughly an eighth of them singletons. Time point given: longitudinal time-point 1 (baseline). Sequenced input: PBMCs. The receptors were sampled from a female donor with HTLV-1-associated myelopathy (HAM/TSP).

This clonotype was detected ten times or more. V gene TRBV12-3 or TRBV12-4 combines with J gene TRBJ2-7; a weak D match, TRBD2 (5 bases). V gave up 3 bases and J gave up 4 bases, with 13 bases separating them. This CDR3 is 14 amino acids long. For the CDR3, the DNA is TGTGCCAGCAGTTTGGGTCTAGCTCGGTACGAGCAGTACTTC. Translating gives CASSLGLARYEQYF.

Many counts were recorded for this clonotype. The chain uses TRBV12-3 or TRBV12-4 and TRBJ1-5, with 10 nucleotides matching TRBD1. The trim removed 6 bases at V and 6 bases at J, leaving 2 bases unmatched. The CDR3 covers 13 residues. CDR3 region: CASRGQGPQPQHF. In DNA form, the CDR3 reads TGTGCCAGCAGGGGACAGGGGCCTCAGCCCCAGCATTTT.

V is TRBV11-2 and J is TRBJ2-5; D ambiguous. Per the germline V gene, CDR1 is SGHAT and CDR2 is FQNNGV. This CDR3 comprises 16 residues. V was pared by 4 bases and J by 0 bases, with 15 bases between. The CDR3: CASSSTITQHQETQYF. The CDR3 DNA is TGTGCCAGCAGCTCTACCATCACTCAACACCAAGAGACCCAGTACTTC.